These 32 T cell receptor beta chains originate from one sample sequenced in a study of blood T cell repertoires in COVID-19. Sequenced by immunoSEQ multiplex PCR; TCRdb stores in-frame clones only, minus some. The data hold more than 65,000 clones, with around nine tenths observed a single time. What was sequenced was peripheral blood. Receptors originate from a human donor in a cohort sampled during active COVID-19.

This rearrangement joins TRBV5-1 to TRBJ2-1; D might be TRBD1 (6 bases). This CDR3 is 14 amino acids long. Germline assignment: CDR1 SGHRS and CDR2 YFSETQ. Trimming took off 0 bases at V and 6 bases at J, with 10 bases between the two ends. CDR3 sequence reads: CASSLVTGPNEQFF. Here the CDR3 DNA reads TGCGCCAGCAGCTTGGTGACAGGTCCCAATGAGCAGTTCTTC.

The chain couples TRBV28 to TRBJ2-7; 8 nucleotides match TRBD1. The CDR3 runs 17 residues. Trimming cost V 6 bases and J 2 bases; bases outside gene matches: 15. CDR1 and CDR2 from the germline V gene are MDHEN and SYDVKM. The CDR3 here is CASSPNSLRDRTYEQYF. The CDR3 DNA sequence: TGTGCCAGCAGCCCGAACTCCCTTAGGGACAGGACCTACGAGCAGTACTTC.

This clone has a handful of counts. The rearrangement joins TRBV27 to TRBJ1-2; TRBD1 aligns across 12 bases. This CDR3 contains 17 residues. CDR1 and CDR2 from the germline V gene are MNHEY and SMNVEV (reference sequence). V shed 5 bases, J shed 4 bases, and the junction held 11 bases outside the gene matches. Here the CDR3 DNA reads TGTGCCAGCAGTCCCCGGGACAGGGGGCGACTCACCTATGGCTACACCTTC. It encodes CASSPRDRGRLTYGYTF.

This clone was recorded once. The V gene is TRBV6-5, the J gene TRBJ1-5; TRBD1 might be the D (5 bases). The CDR3 is 14 amino acids. CDR1 is MNHEY, CDR2 SVGAGI, per germline. V lost 6 bases and J lost 3, with 12 bases in between. Written as DNA, the CDR3 is TGTGCCAGCAGCCCAGGGTTGAACAATCAGCCCCAGCATTTT. Amino acids: CASSPGLNNQPQHF.

This clone was seen only once. V gene TRBV11-2 combines with J gene TRBJ2-7; 14 bases match TRBD2. After removal of 0 bases from V and 0 bases from J, the junction contained 10 bases not matched to a gene. CDR1 is SGHAT and CDR2 is FQNNGV in the germline V gene. The CDR3 spans 20 residues. CDR3 protein: CASSLERLGLAGGFSYEQYF. CDR3 DNA: TGTGCCAGCAGCTTAGAGCGGTTAGGACTAGCGGGGGGCTTCTCCTACGAGCAGTACTTC.

This chain joins TRBV10-3 and TRBJ2-7; D is unclear. Trimming stripped 0 bases from V and 6 bases from J, with 12 bases between. The CDR3 covers 14 residues. Per germline, CDR1 ENHRY and CDR2 SYGVKD. CDR3 protein: CAISESSRNGEQYF. CDR3 nucleotides: TGTGCCATCAGTGAGTCTAGCCGAAACGGCGAGCAGTACTTC.

The chain recombines TRBV28 with TRBJ1-2; weak D call: TRBD1 (6 bases). CDR3 size: 15 residues. V was trimmed by 2 bases and J by 7 bases, leaving 17 bases between them. Germline V gives CDR1 MDHEN, CDR2 SYDVKM. As DNA, the CDR3 is TGTGCCAGCAGTTTAGAGGGGGTTGTTCTGGGTGGCTACACCTTC. Encoded protein: CASSLEGVVLGGYTF.

The rearrangement links TRBV5-6 to TRBJ1-4; 8 nucleotides match TRBD1. The junction had 6 bases not matched to a gene; V was cut back by 4 bases and J by 4 bases. Per the germline V gene, CDR1 is SGHDT and CDR2 is YYEEEE. This CDR3 contains 15 residues. The CDR3 region has the DNA TGTGCCAGCAGCAACCGGGACAGGTTTAATGAAAAACTGTTTTTT. As protein: CASSNRDRFNEKLFF. The full variable domain, in which reference TRBV5-6 and TRBJ1-4 provide the parts outside the CDR3, is DAGVTQSPTHLIKTRGQQVTLRCSPKSGHDTVSWYQQALGQGPQFIFQYYEEEERQRGNFPDRFSGHQFPNYSSELNVNALLLGDSALYLCASSNRDRFNEKLFFGSGTQLSVL.

The genes are TRBV28 and TRBJ1-3, with 10 bases fitting TRBD1. J gave up 3 bases and V 4 bases, and 9 bases lay outside the gene matches. This CDR3 is built from 17 residues. The germline CDR1 and CDR2 sequences are MDHEN and SYDVKM. In DNA form, the CDR3 reads TGTGCCAGCAGTTCGTATCGGACAGGGGGTATTGGAAACACCATATATTTT. This sequence encodes CASSSYRTGGIGNTIYF. The full variable domain, with the rest looked up from reference TRBV28 and TRBJ1-3, is DVKVTQSSRYLVKRTGEKVFLECVQDMDHENMFWYRQDPGLGLRLIYFSYDVKMKEKGDIPEGYSVSREKKERFSLILESASTNQTSMYLCASSSYRTGGIGNTIYFGEGSWLTVV.

V gene TRBV27 combines with J gene TRBJ2-7; 10 nucleotides match TRBD1. V gave up 0 bases and J gave up 2 bases; unmatched junction bases: 4. The CDR3 is 16 residues long. Germline loops: CDR1 MNHEY, CDR2 SMNVEV (reference sequence). The chain's CDR3 is CASSLSGTGDTYEQYF. CDR3 DNA: TGTGCCAGCAGTTTATCTGGGACAGGGGACACCTACGAGCAGTACTTC.

The CDR3 coding sequence is TGCGCCAGCAGCTTGGCCTGGAACACTGAAGCTTTCTTT. Translating it yields CASSLAWNTEAFF. The genes are TRBV5-1 and TRBJ1-1; no firm D call. Trimming stripped 0 bases from V and 1 base from J, with 4 bases between. CDR1 is SGHRS and CDR2 is YFSETQ in the germline V gene. This CDR3 region has 13 residues.

The J gene is TRBJ1-2, the V gene TRBV10-3; D unresolved. Trimming took off 6 bases at V and 3 bases at J, with 14 bases between the two ends. The length of the CDR3 is 14 residues. In germline, CDR1 is ENHRY, CDR2 SYGVKD. This chain's CDR3 is CAISPVGGYYGYTF. The CDR3 coding sequence is TGTGCCATCAGCCCCGTAGGAGGGTACTATGGCTACACCTTC.

This clone appeared once. The chain is built from TRBV3-1 (or the pseudogene TRBV3-2) and TRBJ1-4, with D hard to call. The germline V gene has CDR1 LGHDT and CDR2 YNNKEL (reference sequence). The germline V and J ends were trimmed by 1 base and 5 bases, with 14 bases remaining between them. The CDR3 has 16 residues. Written as DNA, the CDR3 is TGTGCCAGCAGCCAAGTATTCCGACAAGGCAATGAAAAACTGTTTTTT. Protein sequence: CASSQVFRQGNEKLFF.

V and J are TRBV4-1 and TRBJ2-7; 7 bases agree with TRBD1. The CDR3 spans 13 residues. Germline lookup yields CDR1 MGHRA and CDR2 YSYEKL. The V and J ends lost 5 bases and 5 bases, in that order; junction bases with no gene match: 6. CDR3 DNA: TGCGCCAGCAGCGATACAGGGGCGAACGAGCAGTACTTC. Protein product: CASSDTGANEQYF.

The J gene is TRBJ1-5, the V gene TRBV19, with D uncertain. Between the trimmed V and J ends, which lost 4 bases and 1 base, there was a span of 8 bases. CDR3 length: 14 amino acids. Looked up from germline, CDR1 is LNHDA and CDR2 is SQIVND (reference sequence). CDR3 loop: CASSRTRSNQPQHF. CDR3 DNA: TGTGCCAGTAGTAGGACTAGGAGCAATCAGCCCCAGCATTTT.

The CDR3 spells CASSQPSRGRNTEAFF. The CDR3 DNA reads TGTGCCAGCAGCCAACCTTCCAGGGGGAGGAACACTGAAGCTTTCTTT. J is TRBJ1-1 and V is TRBV5-4, with 7 nucleotides matching TRBD1. Germline loops: CDR1 SGHNT, CDR2 YYREEE (reference sequence). The CDR3 is 16 residues long. V shed 4 bases and J 1 base; nucleotides not matched to a gene: 10. Full variable domain (remainder filled in from reference TRBV5-4 and TRBJ1-1): ETGVTQSPTHLIKTRGQQVTLRCSSQSGHNTVSWYQQALGQGPQFIFQYYREEENGRGNFPPRFSGLQFPNYSSELNVNALELDDSALYLCASSQPSRGRNTEAFFGQGTRLTVV.

The genes are TRBV29-1 and TRBJ1-2; tentatively, D is TRBD1 (6 bases). The CDR3 contains 13 residues. V was trimmed by 3 bases and J by 2 bases, leaving 10 bases between them. Germline CDR1 is SQVTM and CDR2 is ANQGSEA. This chain's CDR3 is CSVDRGGNYGYTF. The CDR3 DNA is TGCAGCGTTGACAGGGGAGGGAACTATGGCTACACCTTC.

V gene TRBV11-2 combines with J gene TRBJ2-7; no clear D gene. V lost 1 base and J lost 1, with 5 bases in between. The CDR3 runs 13 residues. Germline V gene data show CDR1 as SGHAT and CDR2 as FQNNGV. CDR3: CASSLAGSYEQYF. In nucleotides, the CDR3 is TGTGCCAGCAGCTTAGCAGGTTCCTACGAGCAGTACTTC.

The V and J genes are TRBV11-2 and TRBJ1-2; 8 bases line up with TRBD1. V gave up 1 base and J gave up 4 bases; unmatched junction bases: 17. There are 19 residues in the CDR3. Germline V gene sequence: CDR1 SGHAT, CDR2 FQNNGV. The CDR3 protein is CASSLGRGTGGLESYGYTF. Written as DNA, the CDR3 is TGTGCCAGCAGCTTAGGCCGGGGGACAGGTGGACTCGAGAGCTATGGCTACACCTTC.

This chain uses TRBV5-5 with TRBJ2-7, with TRBD1 identical over 7 bases. Germline loops: CDR1 SGHKS, CDR2 YYEKEE (reference sequence). V shed 2 bases, J shed 3 bases, and the junction held 2 bases outside the gene matches. This CDR3 contains 13 residues. CDR3 region: CASSLGTVYEQYF. Written as DNA, the CDR3 is TGTGCCAGCAGCTTAGGGACAGTCTACGAGCAGTACTTC.

V is TRBV12-3 or TRBV12-4 and J is TRBJ2-7; the D is unclear. V shed 2 bases and J shed 7 bases, with 9 bases lying between them. CDR3 length equals 12 residues. The DNA for the CDR3 is TGTGCCAGCAGTTTAACCCAGTGGGAGCAGTACTTC. Encoded protein: CASSLTQWEQYF.

The gene calls are TRBV4-1 and TRBJ1-1; D gene uncertain. Germline V gene lookup returns CDR1 MGHRA and CDR2 YSYEKL. The CDR3 is 15 residues long. Trimming pared 2 bases from V and 5 bases from J, leaving 15 bases between. The CDR3 DNA is TGCGCCAGCAGCCAATCTCGGGAAGGCGAGACTGAAGCTTTCTTT. This gives the protein CASSQSREGETEAFF.

This sequence joins TRBV6-4 and TRBJ2-3; D unresolved. Germline V gene sequence: CDR1 MRHNA, CDR2 SNTAGT. V was trimmed by 3 bases and J by 2 bases, leaving 6 bases between them. This CDR3 has 13 amino acids. CDR3 in DNA: TGTGCCAGCAGTGAGAGAGACACAGATACGCAGTATTTT. Encoded protein: CASSERDTDTQYF.

The rearrangement uses TRBV3-1 (or the pseudogene TRBV3-2) and TRBJ2-7; 8 nucleotides align to TRBD1. This CDR3 comprises 16 residues. Trimming at V came to 1 base and at J to 1 base, leaving 6 bases not matched to a gene. The germline V gene encodes CDR1 LGHDT and CDR2 YNNKEL (reference sequence). The CDR3 DNA reads TGTGCCAGCAGCCAAGGGACAGGGCCCCTTTCCTACGAGCAGTACTTC. Translating gives CASSQGTGPLSYEQYF.

The sample holds a few counts of this clone. The rearrangement uses TRBV12-3 or TRBV12-4 and TRBJ1-2; D is uncertain. The CDR3 has 12 amino acids. V lost 7 bases to trimming and J lost 7 bases, with 13 bases between them. This CDR3 reads CASTFHSGGYTF. CDR3 nucleotides: TGTGCCAGCACCTTTCACAGCGGTGGCTACACCTTC.

This clone was seen a few times. The gene calls are TRBV7-9 and TRBJ1-1, with D unresolved. V was cut by 5 bases and J by 3 bases, with 16 bases left in between. Germline V gene data show CDR1 as SEHNR and CDR2 as FQNEAQ (reference sequence). This CDR3 is built from 15 residues. The CDR3 reads CASSTRISRDTEAFF. DNA of the CDR3: TGTGCCAGCAGCACCCGGATCTCGAGGGACACTGAAGCTTTCTTT.

V and J are TRBV3-1 (or the pseudogene TRBV3-2) and TRBJ1-2, with D tentatively TRBD1 (6 bases). V was trimmed by 6 bases and J by 8 bases, leaving 13 bases between them. The CDR3 extends over 12 amino acids. Germline V CDR1 and CDR2: LGHDT, YNNKEL (reference sequence). CDR3 in amino acids: CASRQGGVGYTF. The CDR3 DNA reads TGTGCCAGCAGACAGGGAGGGGTCGGCTACACCTTC.

The CDR3 DNA is TGCAGTGCTAGTATGGTCGGGACAGCCTCATACGAGCAGTACTTC. Translated, it gives CSASMVGTASYEQYF. The rearrangement uses TRBV20-1 and TRBJ2-7; 7 bases line up with TRBD1. CDR1 is DFQATT, CDR2 SNEGSKA, per germline (reference sequence). There are 15 residues in the CDR3. The ends lost 3 bases at V and 4 bases at J; junction bases unmatched: 12.

The chain combines TRBV2 with TRBJ2-7; 7 nucleotides line up with TRBD1. The CDR3 length is 15 residues. CDR1 is SNHLY, CDR2 FYNNEI, per germline. With V trimmed by 4 bases and J by 6 bases, 12 bases remained unmatched. The CDR3 protein is CASSVLAGGVGEQYF. The CDR3 bases are TGTGCCAGCAGTGTTTTGGCAGGGGGAGTGGGCGAGCAGTACTTC.

The chain has TRBV28 and TRBJ2-7, with D uncertain. Germline lookup yields CDR1 MDHEN and CDR2 SYDVKM. The V gene lost 6 bases and the J gene lost 6 bases, with 12 bases spanning the gap. This CDR3 is 12 amino acids long. DNA for the CDR3: TGTGCCAGCAGCCCCTTTTCGGGCGAGCAGTACTTC. It yields the protein CASSPFSGEQYF.

This sequence joins TRBV6-1 and TRBJ1-1, with D hard to call. Trimming pared 2 bases from V and 2 bases from J, leaving 12 bases between. In germline, CDR1 is MNHNS, CDR2 SASEGT. The CDR3 consists of 15 residues. The CDR3 region is CASSELGSYNTEAFF. As DNA, the CDR3 is TGTGCCAGCAGTGAACTGGGCAGCTATAACACTGAAGCTTTCTTT.

V and J are TRBV19 and TRBJ1-3; a possible D gene is TRBD1 (6 bases). CDR3 length: 16 residues. The V end was cut by 2 bases, the J end by 0 bases, with 11 bases between. Germline values: CDR1 LNHDA, CDR2 SQIVND (reference sequence). CDR3 DNA sequence: TGTGCCAGTAGTATACAGGGGACCATCTCTGGAAACACCATATATTTT. Its protein product is CASSIQGTISGNTIYF.